A single sample is the source of the 24 T cell receptor beta chains below, sequenced in a study of regulatory T cells in long-lasting Graves disease (dated by TCRdb to the early 2020s). Preparation of the library involved multiplex PCR. The instrument was an Illumina HiSeq 4000. iRepertoire HTBI primers and Arm-PCR amplification of CDR3 regions were used to construct TCR beta libraries. In-frame beta chains were kept once TCRdb had trimmed the public reads at Q25 with fastp and called clones with MiXCR. Rows are combined by CDR3 protein, so each entry shows the most common genes and DNA. The table for this sample lists roughly 500,000 distinct CDR3 sequences; around an eighth of them were counted only once. The ten largest clones represent 8.5% to 10% of the sample. The time point label on this specimen signifies: newly diagnosed GD, antithyroid drugs for less than 3 months. For both TCR sequencing and RNA sequencing, RNA was extracted from PBMCs in TRIzol.

The sample was also linked to a second study, of T cells in Graves' hyperthyroidism and ophthalmopathy.

The input for sequencing was peripheral blood mononuclear cells (PBMCs), taken at new diagnosis, from a patient treated with antithyroid drugs. The receptors were sampled from a man aged 25-45 years with Graves disease. Donor details come from another sample of the same person, matched by shared clones.

This clonotype was counted many times. V is TRBV7-9 and J is TRBJ1-4; a possible D gene is TRBD1 (6 bases). Trimming took 2 bases from V and 6 from J, leaving 10 bases between them. CDR3 length: 14 amino acids. Germline CDR1 and CDR2: SEHNR and FQNEAQ (reference sequence). This CDR3 is CASSLRGLDEKLFF. In DNA form, the CDR3 reads TGTGCCAGCAGCTTACGGGGGCTGGATGAAAAACTGTTTTTT.

The sample holds many counts of this clonotype. This sequence joins TRBV28 and TRBJ2-3, with 12 bases identical to TRBD2. The CDR3 is made up of 16 amino acids. The ends lost 4 bases at V and 4 bases at J; junction bases unmatched: 6. Germline V CDR1 and CDR2: MDHEN, SYDVKM. The CDR3 reads CASSSRLAGVSDTQYF. The CDR3 coding sequence is TGTGCCAGCAGTTCCCGACTAGCGGGAGTTTCAGATACGCAGTATTTT.

The sample holds many counts of this clonotype. V and J are TRBV28 and TRBJ2-3, with 14 bases aligning to TRBD2. This CDR3 comprises 17 residues. V lost 8 bases to trimming and J lost 5 bases; unmatched junction nucleotides: 12. Per germline, CDR1 MDHEN and CDR2 SYDVKM. The CDR3 bases are TGTGCCAGCCCGAAAACGGGGACTAGCGGGAGTCGAGATACGCAGTATTTT. Amino acids: CASPKTGTSGSRDTQYF.

This clonotype occurred a few times. The rearrangement uses TRBV29-1 and TRBJ2-1, with TRBD2 matching over 13 bases. The CDR3 has 18 residues. After removal of 8 bases from V and 0 bases from J, the junction contained 13 bases not matched to a gene. The germline gives CDR1 SQVTM, CDR2 ANQGSEA. The CDR3 coding sequence is TGCAGCATGGACGGACTAGCGGGAGTCCAGAGCTCCTACAATGAGCAGTTCTTC. This sequence encodes CSMDGLAGVQSSYNEQFF.

This clonotype appeared a few times. V and J are TRBV7-9 and TRBJ2-1, with 7 bases identical to TRBD2. J gave up 3 bases and V 4 bases, and 6 bases lay outside the gene matches. The CDR3 is made up of 15 amino acids. Looked up from germline, CDR1 is SEHNR and CDR2 is FQNEAQ (reference sequence). In nucleotides, the CDR3 is TGTGCCAGCAGCTCGGGGCGGGAGTACTACAATGAGCAGTTCTTC. Amino acid sequence: CASSSGREYYNEQFF.

As for this clonotype: A clone one base away is much larger, so this may be a read error. The genes are TRBV7-7 and TRBJ2-1, with D possibly TRBD1 on 6 matching bases. The CDR3 sequence is 13 residues long. Germline CDR1 reads SSHAT; CDR2 reads FNYEAQ (reference sequence). Trimming took off 4 bases at V and 10 bases at J, with 14 bases between the two ends. CDR3 in amino acids: CASSSGHRGEQFF. The CDR3 bases are TGTGCCAGCAGCTCGGGACACCGCGGGGAGCAGTTCTTC.

This clonotype was seen repeatedly, ten times or more. The gene calls are TRBV29-1 and TRBJ1-1; D is unresolved. The CDR3 totals 13 residues. The germline V gene has CDR1 SQVTM and CDR2 ANQGSEA. V shed 4 bases and J shed 4 bases, with 13 bases lying between them. Here the CDR3 DNA reads TGCAGCGTTGCTGGCAGAATGGGCACTGAAGCTTTCTTT. It specifies CSVAGRMGTEAFF.

This clonotype has just a few counts. The chain links TRBV5-6 to TRBJ1-2; 8 bases map to TRBD1. This CDR3 has 13 residues. Germline-derived CDR1 and CDR2 are SGHDT and YYEEEE. Trimming took 3 bases from V and 6 from J; bases not matched to a gene: 4. The CDR3 bases are TGTGCCAGCAGCTCGGACAGGGATAATGGCTACACCTTC. It is translated as CASSSDRDNGYTF.

The sample holds many counts of this clonotype. This chain joins TRBV11-2 and TRBJ2-7; D is undetermined. With 2 bases removed from V and 6 bases from J, the gap between germline ends came to 8 bases. CDR1 SGHAT and CDR2 FQNNGV come from the germline V gene. CDR3 length equals 12 residues. The CDR3 region is CASSLIEGEQYF. As DNA, the CDR3 is TGTGCCAGCAGCTTAATAGAAGGCGAGCAGTACTTC.

Comments on this clonotype: A read error is possible here, since a much larger clone lies one base away. V usage is TRBV30 and J usage is TRBJ1-1; D unclear. Germline CDR1 reads GTSNPN; CDR2 reads SVGIG (reference sequence). Trimming left V 6 bases short and J 4 bases short, with 12 bases between. The CDR3 is 12 amino acids. The CDR3 DNA reads TGTGCCTGCCAAAGTGAGGGCACTGAAGCTTTCTTT. Translation gives CACQSEGTEAFF.

This clonotype occurred many times. V and J are TRBV3-1 and TRBJ1-4, with D possibly matching TRBD1 (6 bases). CDR1 is LGHDT and CDR2 is YNNKEL in the germline V gene (reference sequence). Trimming removed 4 bases from V and 8 bases from J, with 20 bases in between. CDR3 size: 16 residues. In nucleotides, the CDR3 is TGTGCCAGCAGCCCTACCCTACAGGGACTCAGCGAAAAACTGTTTTTT. Its protein product is CASSPTLQGLSEKLFF.

This chain joins TRBV9 and TRBJ2-7; 9 bases are shared with TRBD1. Germline CDR1 SGDLS, CDR2 YYNGEE. J gave up 2 bases and V 2 bases, and 5 bases lay outside the gene matches. The length of the CDR3 is 15 residues. In DNA, the CDR3 is TGTGCCAGCAGCGTGGAGACAGGGGGACCCTACGAGCAGTACTTC. Translating it yields CASSVETGGPYEQYF. Full variable domain (remainder filled in from reference TRBV9 and TRBJ2-7): DSGVTQTPKHLITATGQRVTLRCSPRSGDLSVYWYQQSLDQGLQFLIQYYNGEERAKGNILERFSAQQFPDLHSELNLSSLELGDSALYFCASSVETGGPYEQYFGPGTRLTVT.

This clonotype was counted at least ten times. The chain carries TRBV6-9 and TRBJ1-2; D gene unclear. Deletions cut 4 bases from V and 6 bases from J, with 18 bases between. CDR3 size: 15 residues. Germline V CDR1 and CDR2: MNHGY, SVAAGI. The CDR3 nucleotides are TGTGCCAGCAGTTCCCCGGAGGAAAAAAGGGATGGCTACACCTTC. It codes for CASSSPEEKRDGYTF.

In DNA, the CDR3 is TGTGCCAGCAGGCGCCCGCCCCAGGGAATTCAGGACATTCAGTACTTC. Translated: CASRRPPQGIQDIQYF. The rearrangement uses TRBV28 and TRBJ2-4, with D maybe TRBD1 (5 bases). V gave up 6 bases and J gave up 8 bases, with 23 bases separating them. The CDR3 consists of 16 residues. The germline CDR1 and CDR2 sequences are MDHEN and SYDVKM.

A remark on this clonotype: Relative to the germline gene, one junction end is altered; a read error may explain this. The chain couples TRBV7-9 to TRBJ1-1; D is perhaps TRBD1 (6 bases). This CDR3 contains 17 residues. Germline CDR1 and CDR2: SEHNR and FQNEAQ (reference sequence). The CDR3 is CTSSHSTTTGRETEAFF. CDR3 DNA: TGTACCAGCAGCCACAGCACAACTACAGGGAGGGAAACTGAAGCTTTCTTT.

Only one count was recorded for this clonotype. The chain is built from TRBV6-4 and TRBJ2-2; no firm D call. CDR3 length equals 13 residues. Per germline, CDR1 MRHNA and CDR2 SNTAGT. Trimming took off 3 bases at V and 4 bases at J, with 6 bases between the two ends. The CDR3: CASSEFSTGELFF. The CDR3 DNA follows: TGTGCCAGCAGTGAATTTTCCACCGGGGAGCTGTTTTTT.

There are many counts of this clonotype. In DNA form, the CDR3 reads TGTGCCAGCAGTTACAAGGGGATGTGGAATGAGCAGTTCTTC. Its translation is CASSYKGMWNEQFF. The rearrangement links TRBV6-5 to TRBJ2-1, with a weak D call TRBD1 (5 bases). CDR1 is MNHEY and CDR2 is SVGAGI in the germline V gene. Trimming pared 2 bases from V and 7 bases from J, leaving 12 bases between. CDR3 size: 14 residues.

In its sample, this clonotype was seen many times. The V call is TRBV27, the J call TRBJ2-1, with 8 nucleotides matching TRBD2. The V gene's germline CDR1 is MNHEY and CDR2 SMNVEV (reference sequence). V dropped 6 bases and J dropped 3; count of bases not matched to a gene: 7. The CDR3 sequence is 15 residues long. The CDR3 reads CASSRSGTHYNEQFF. CDR3 bases: TGTGCCAGCAGCCGTAGCGGGACCCACTACAATGAGCAGTTCTTC.

This clonotype was counted at least ten times. The CDR3 reads CSAQGGAGTEAFF. CDR3 nucleotides: TGCAGTGCCCAGGGGGGGGCTGGCACTGAAGCTTTCTTT. The chain employs TRBV20-1 and TRBJ1-1; 7 bases match TRBD1. The V gene's germline CDR1 is DFQATT and CDR2 SNEGSKA (reference sequence). J gave up 4 bases and V 6 bases, and 8 bases lay outside the gene matches. The CDR3 runs to 13 residues.

A remark on this clonotype: A much larger clone differs by one base, so this may be a read error. The V gene is TRBV6-6, the J gene TRBJ2-7, with D hard to call. V was shortened by 0 bases and J by 3 bases, with 9 bases between the two germline ends. CDR3 length: 14 amino acids. CDR1 is MNHNY and CDR2 is SVGAGI in the germline V gene (reference sequence). CDR3 nucleotide sequence: TGTGCCAGCAGTTACTCGGCAGGAATCTACGAGCAGTACTTC. Its translation: CASSYSAGIYEQYF.

This clonotype was observed many times. V is TRBV11-2 and J is TRBJ1-2, with TRBD1 matching over 9 bases. In germline, CDR1 is SGHAT, CDR2 FQNNGV. The CDR3 is made up of 18 amino acids. The trim removed 5 bases at V and 0 bases at J, leaving 13 bases unmatched. The CDR3 DNA follows: TGTGCCAGCAGCCCTAGTCTGGGACAGGGCTATACTAACTATGGCTACACCTTC. Translated: CASSPSLGQGYTNYGYTF.

This clonotype came up a few times. The rearrangement joins TRBV30 to TRBJ2-1; D gene unclear. Germline V lookup: CDR1 GTSNPN, CDR2 SVGIG (reference sequence). Trimming left V 2 bases short and J 4 bases short, with 9 bases between. The CDR3 length is 13 residues. CDR3 loop: CAWSRLSYNEQFF. The CDR3 nucleotides are TGTGCCTGGAGTAGGTTAAGTTACAATGAGCAGTTCTTC.

Many counts were recorded for this clonotype. The chain uses TRBV30 and TRBJ2-7, with no clear D. CDR1 is GTSNPN and CDR2 is SVGIG in the germline V gene (reference sequence). CDR3 size: 13 residues. The V and J ends lost 0 bases and 11 bases respectively, with 17 bases between them. The CDR3 loop is CAWSVDSPSSKYF. The DNA for the CDR3 is TGTGCCTGGAGTGTCGATTCACCCTCCAGCAAGTACTTC. The variable domain in full, completed from reference TRBV30 and TRBJ2-7, reads SQTIHQWPATLVQPVGSPLSLECTVEGTSNPNLYWYRQAAGRGLQLLFYSVGIGQISSEVPQNLSASRPQDRQFILSSKKLLLSDSGFYLCAWSVDSPSSKYFGPGTRLTVT.

The J gene is TRBJ2-3, the V gene TRBV24-1; possible D gene TRBD1, 6 bases. Trimming took 2 bases from V and 2 from J, leaving 13 bases between them. From germline, CDR1 is KGHDR and CDR2 SFDVKD. The CDR3 length is 16 residues. CDR3 region: CATSDSSAGATDTQYF. The CDR3 nucleotides are TGTGCCACCAGTGATTCGTCGGCAGGGGCCACAGATACGCAGTATTTT.